This record covers a single T cell receptor (beta chain). Under the authors' procedure: Estimates of nucleated cell counts were drawn from the amplification of reference gene primers. Clones were read by immunoSEQ multiplex PCR, and TCRdb kept only the in-frame ones, dropping some. V and J calls and clone size are given by that table; D and trimming were obtained from the DNA. This sample has roughly 160,000 clones, with roughly 88% found just once. Trimming took off 3 bases at V and 3 bases at J, with 10 bases between the two ends. The CDR3 has 14 residues. Germline V gene lookup returns CDR1 SGHNT and CDR2 YYREEE (reference sequence). This record comes from a study of blood T cell repertoires in COVID-19. In the study overall: T cells, B-cell-depleted T cells, or PBMCs supplied cDNA or gDNA.

The source material was peripheral blood. The TCR sequence derives from a man at least 80 years old with COVID-19, enrolled during active disease. The chain carries TRBV5-4 and TRBJ1-5; D remains ambiguous. This CDR3 is CASSSKGDNQPQHF. The CDR3 DNA reads as TGTGCCAGCAGCTCCAAAGGAGACAATCAGCCCCAGCATTTT.